The T cell receptor (beta chain) described here comes from a study of cytotoxic CD8 clonotypes in ibrutinib-treated CLL. General study points: Higher clonality was seen at ibrutinib response and a return toward baseline at progression. Public clonotypes, rarely seen, contracted or held steady on treatment.

This table comes from immunoSEQ multiplex PCR, and its TCRdb copy is limited to in-frame clones, with some not included. The table shows 200,000 to 250,000 clones, with roughly three quarters occurring only once. Points on this clone: Its target is unknown.

V lost 1 base to trimming and J lost 4 bases; unmatched junction nucleotides: 7. Per the germline V gene, CDR1 is SGHRS and CDR2 is YFSETQ. There are 16 residues in the CDR3. The sequence came from a human donor with chronic lymphocytic leukemia. V usage is TRBV5-1 and J usage is TRBJ2-5; 10 bases are a match to TRBD2. Sequenced here: PBMCs, sampled after 12 months of ibrutinib treatment. The CDR3 sequence: CASSLQPAGGSETQYF. CDR3 nucleotides: TGCGCCAGCAGCTTGCAGCCAGCGGGAGGGTCAGAGACCCAGTACTTC.